Shown below are 22 T cell receptor beta chains from a single sample sequenced in a study of vaccination and CD4 T cells after COVID-19 (dated by TCRdb to the early 2020s). Receptors were amplified or captured by PCR. The data were produced on an Illumina iSeq 100. TCR sequencing of DNA from cultured CD4+ T cells used the Oncomine TCR Beta short-read assay at the Johns Hopkins FTIC core. Genomic DNA was extracted from the cultured CD4+ T cells with the QIAamp micro DNA kit. TCRdb reworked the public reads: Q25 trimming with fastp, MiXCR clone assembly, productive beta chains retained. Entries that share a CDR3 protein sequence are merged under the most common genes and DNA. The sample table lists 7,500 to 10,000 distinct CDR3 sequences, about 35% of them with a count of one. The biggest ten clones account for approximately 15% of the sample. Explained via the paper, the treatment or condition label denotes: roughly ten-day PBMC culture with coronavirus spike peptide pools or control peptides (ViraFEST assay). CD4+ T cells from unexposed donors were collected before the COVID-19 pandemic (2011-2018).

For these receptors, no antigen is known. Specimen: CD4+ T cells from blood, cultured in vitro. These receptors were collected from a human donor in good health.

The chain combines TRBV6-2 or TRBV6-3 with TRBJ2-7; D might be TRBD1 or TRBD2, each matching 5 bases. Trimming shortened V by 5 bases and J by 0 bases, and 11 bases separated the two germline ends. This CDR3 is built from 14 residues. Germline V gives CDR1 MNHEY, CDR2 SVGEGT. In DNA, the CDR3 is TGTGCCAGCAGTAGGGACCCTCGCTCCTACGAGCAGTACTTC. As protein: CASSRDPRSYEQYF.

This clonotype has only a few counts. Here the CDR3 DNA reads TGTGCCAGCAGCAGGGGACTAGCGGGACTACAAGAGACCCAGTACTTC. Protein: CASSRGLAGLQETQYF. This chain joins TRBV6-2 or TRBV6-3 and TRBJ2-5; 13 nucleotides line up with TRBD2. The V gene's germline CDR1 is MNHEY and CDR2 SVGEGT. This CDR3 comprises 16 residues. J gave up 2 bases and V 6 bases, and 6 bases lay outside the gene matches.

This clonotype appeared a single time. The chain recombines TRBV19 with TRBJ2-5; the D gene is possibly TRBD2 (5 bases). Germline CDR1 LNHDA, CDR2 SQIVND (reference sequence). V dropped 5 bases and J dropped 2 bases, with 9 bases sitting between them. CDR3 size: 13 residues. CDR3 sequence reads: CASSWTAQETQYF. CDR3 nucleotide sequence: TGTGCCAGTAGTTGGACTGCTCAAGAGACCCAGTACTTC.

The chain couples TRBV7-9 to TRBJ1-3; D is possibly TRBD1 (5 bases). The CDR3 has 15 amino acids. Germline CDR1 is SEHNR and CDR2 is FQNEAQ (reference sequence). Trimming took 5 bases from V and 1 from J, leaving 12 bases between them. The CDR3 region is CASSLGAGSGNTIYF. As DNA, the CDR3 is TGTGCCAGCAGCCTAGGAGCAGGGTCTGGAAACACCATATATTTT.

The chain combines TRBV19 with TRBJ2-4, with 8 bases lining up with TRBD1. V lost 5 bases to trimming and J lost 8 bases; unmatched junction nucleotides: 8. The CDR3 is 14 residues long. Germline CDR1 is LNHDA and CDR2 is SQIVND (reference sequence). The CDR3 DNA is TGTGCCAGTAGTGTCCCCGGACAGGGCGACATTCAGTACTTC. It translates to CASSVPGQGDIQYF. The whole variable domain, remainder taken from reference TRBV19 and TRBJ2-4, is DGGITQSPKYLFRKEGQNVTLSCEQNLNHDAMYWYRQDPGQGLRLIYYSQIVNDFQKGDIAEGYSVSREKKESFPLTVTSAQKNPTAFYLCASSVPGQGDIQYFGAGTRLSVL.

The chain recombines TRBV20-1 with TRBJ2-5; D uncertain. Germline CDR1 and CDR2: DFQATT and SNEGSKA (reference sequence). The CDR3 sequence is 13 residues long. Trimming took off 1 base at V and 2 bases at J, with 8 bases between the two ends. Here the CDR3 reads CSARVGGQETQYF. CDR3 DNA: TGCAGTGCTAGAGTAGGCGGTCAAGAGACCCAGTACTTC.

This clonotype was counted between two and nine times. The CDR3 nucleotides read TGTGCCAGCAGTTCCGGGACAGGGGTTGTTGAAGCTTTCTTT. This gives the protein CASSSGTGVVEAFF. The chain employs TRBV6-5 and TRBJ1-1; TRBD1 matches 10 bases. In germline, CDR1 is MNHEY, CDR2 SVGAGI. The CDR3 contains 14 residues. With V trimmed by 4 bases and J by 7 bases, 6 bases remained unmatched.

The genes are TRBV6-5 and TRBJ2-7; TRBD2 matches 7 bases. Germline V CDR1 and CDR2: MNHEY, SVGAGI. J was trimmed by 2 bases and V by 0 bases; bases with no gene match: 7. This CDR3 has 16 residues. In nucleotides, the CDR3 is TGTGCCAGCAGTTACTCGGGACTAACGAGCGCCTACGAGCAGTACTTC. Residues: CASSYSGLTSAYEQYF.

V gene TRBV6-5 combines with J gene TRBJ2-7; a possible D gene is TRBD2 (5 bases). The CDR3 is made up of 14 amino acids. Germline-derived CDR1 and CDR2 are MNHEY and SVGAGI. The V gene lost 1 base and the J gene lost 6 bases, with 13 bases spanning the gap. This CDR3 reads CASSYFSSQAEQYF. In DNA form, the CDR3 reads TGTGCCAGCAGTTACTTCTCTAGCCAGGCCGAGCAGTACTTC.

V gene TRBV18 combines with J gene TRBJ1-2; TRBD1 agrees at 8 bases. V gave up 3 bases and J gave up 5 bases; unmatched junction bases: 5. Germline V gene data show CDR1 as KGHSH and CDR2 as LQKENI. The CDR3 contains 14 residues. The CDR3 nucleotides read TGTGCCAGCTCACCGCCCGACAGGGGTTATGGCTACACCTTC. This encodes CASSPPDRGYGYTF.

This chain joins TRBV20-1 and TRBJ1-3; D not resolved. V was trimmed by 7 bases and J by 2 bases, leaving 6 bases between them. The germline V gene encodes CDR1 DFQATT and CDR2 SNEGSKA (reference sequence). The CDR3 length is 11 residues. The CDR3 is CSGRAGNTIYF. CDR3 in DNA: TGCAGTGGGAGGGCTGGAAACACCATATATTTT.

There are a few counts of this clonotype. The chain carries TRBV20-1 and TRBJ2-7, with a weak D call TRBD2 (5 bases). V was pared by 1 base and J by 7 bases, with 17 bases between. This CDR3 comprises 14 residues. Germline-derived CDR1 and CDR2 are DFQATT and SNEGSKA (reference sequence). CDR3 sequence: CSARAQGGRLEQYF. As DNA, the CDR3 is TGCAGTGCTAGAGCCCAAGGAGGACGGTTAGAGCAGTACTTC.

This clonotype appeared a few times. This chain joins TRBV6-5 and TRBJ1-1; a weak D match, TRBD1 (6 bases). The CDR3 is 14 residues long. The V and J ends lost 4 bases and 1 base respectively, with 10 bases between them. Germline loops: CDR1 MNHEY, CDR2 SVGAGI. The CDR3 protein is CASSSTQGNTEAFF. The CDR3 DNA follows: TGTGCCAGCAGTTCCACACAGGGGAACACTGAAGCTTTCTTT.

V gene TRBV5-4 combines with J gene TRBJ2-5; D is undetermined. The V gene lost 3 bases and the J gene lost 3 bases, with 18 bases spanning the gap. There are 16 residues in the CDR3. Germline CDR1 and CDR2: SGHNT and YYREEE (reference sequence). The DNA of the CDR3 is TGTGCCAGCAGCTCCACCTCGGCGGCCTACAAAGAGACCCAGTACTTC. It encodes CASSSTSAAYKETQYF.

This sequence joins TRBV6-1 and TRBJ2-1, with D hard to call. The V gene's germline CDR1 is MNHNS and CDR2 SASEGT. The ends were cut back, 10 bases at V and 0 bases at J, with 13 bases in the middle. This CDR3 is 14 amino acids long. CDR3 amino acids: CAIPNSISYNEQFF. CDR3 sequence (DNA): TGTGCCATCCCAAACAGTATCTCCTACAATGAGCAGTTCTTC.

The V call is TRBV7-2, the J call TRBJ2-7; 7 bases match TRBD1. Germline V gene sequence: CDR1 SGHTA, CDR2 FQGNSA. V shed 1 base and J 3 bases; nucleotides not matched to a gene: 6. The CDR3 is 15 amino acids. This chain's CDR3 is CASSLGSGQFYEQYF. CDR3 nucleotide sequence: TGTGCCAGCAGCTTAGGTTCGGGACAGTTCTACGAGCAGTACTTC.

J is TRBJ2-7 and V is TRBV2, with TRBD1 identical over 10 bases. Germline trimming cut 8 bases from V and 4 bases from J; bases unmatched to any gene: 5. Per germline, CDR1 SNHLY and CDR2 FYNNEI. The CDR3 totals 13 residues. CDR3: CASSTGGDYEQYF. CDR3 in DNA: TGTGCCAGCTCGACAGGGGGCGATTACGAGCAGTACTTC.

This clonotype has only a few counts. The chain links TRBV29-1 to TRBJ1-1, with D maybe TRBD1 (5 bases). CDR3 length: 11 residues. Looked up from germline, CDR1 is SQVTM and CDR2 is ANQGSEA. V gave up 3 bases and J gave up 4 bases, with 6 bases separating them. The CDR3 DNA is TGCAGCGTTGAGGGGGGCACTGAAGCTTTCTTT. Encoded protein: CSVEGGTEAFF.

V and J are TRBV28 and TRBJ1-2; a possible D gene is TRBD1 (5 bases). V was cut by 5 bases and J by 7 bases, with 14 bases left in between. The CDR3 is 13 residues long. Germline V gene lookup returns CDR1 MDHEN and CDR2 SYDVKM. CDR3 nucleotides: TGTGCCAGCAGTCCCCAAACAGGAATTGGCTACACCTTC. This sequence encodes CASSPQTGIGYTF.

This clonotype was seen only a few times. The chain recombines TRBV7-2 with TRBJ2-7, with D unclear. This CDR3 is 14 amino acids long. The germline CDR1 and CDR2 sequences are SGHTA and FQGNSA. V lost 1 base, J lost 4 bases, and 11 bases lay in between. CDR3 coding DNA: TGTGCCAGCAGCTTAGAAAAGGGTGGGTACGAGCAGTACTTC. This codes for CASSLEKGGYEQYF.

The chain joins TRBV6-2 or TRBV6-3 to TRBJ1-2, with D unclear. The CDR3 is 14 residues long. V shed 10 bases and J shed 2 bases, with 17 bases lying between them. The germline CDR1 and CDR2 sequences are MNHEY and SVGEGT. Written as DNA, the CDR3 is TGTGCCATCGCCCGGTCGGGTTCCAACTATGGCTACACCTTC. Protein: CAIARSGSNYGYTF.

V and J are TRBV28 and TRBJ1-2; 7 bases match TRBD1. The CDR3 extends over 16 amino acids. The V gene end was trimmed by 4 bases and the J gene end by 3 bases; junction bases not matched to a gene: 11. From germline, CDR1 is MDHEN and CDR2 SYDVKM. The CDR3: CASSYRQGPFHYGYTF. CDR3 nucleotides: TGTGCCAGCAGTTATAGACAGGGCCCCTTCCACTATGGCTACACCTTC.